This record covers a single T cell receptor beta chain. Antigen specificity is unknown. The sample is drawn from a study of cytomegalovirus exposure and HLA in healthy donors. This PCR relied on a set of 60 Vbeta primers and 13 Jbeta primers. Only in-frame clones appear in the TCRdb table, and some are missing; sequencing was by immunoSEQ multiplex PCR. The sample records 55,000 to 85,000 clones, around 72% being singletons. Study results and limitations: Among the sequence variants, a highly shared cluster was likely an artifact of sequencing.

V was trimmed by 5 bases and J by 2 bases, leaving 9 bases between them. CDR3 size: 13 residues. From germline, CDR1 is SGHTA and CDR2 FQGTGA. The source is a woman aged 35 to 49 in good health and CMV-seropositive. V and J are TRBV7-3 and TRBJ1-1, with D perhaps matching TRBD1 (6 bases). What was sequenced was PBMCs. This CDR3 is CASSTQGNTEAFF. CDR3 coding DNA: TGTGCCAGCAGCACACAGGGTAACACTGAAGCTTTCTTT.